Sequencing of this T cell receptor beta chain was carried out in a study of T cell responses to AZD1222 COVID-19 vaccine. TCRdb keeps only in-frame clones here, not all; method: immunoSEQ multiplex PCR. Of about 140,000 clones detected, almost 95% appear once; the ten largest clones hold approximately 3.8%. After removal of 6 bases from V and 5 bases from J, the junction contained 3 bases not matched to a gene. Looked up from germline, CDR1 is MNHEY and CDR2 is SVGAGI. The CDR3 is 15 amino acids. Study-level results: The donors showed a predominance of white British ancestry and of females, with possible underestimation of clonal diversity. Reports indicate that nearly half of spike-specific TCRs are directed at unmutated variant regions.

With regard to this clone: Its antigen is not known.

The sample here was peripheral blood, taken 28 days after the second AZD1222 dose. The V call is TRBV6-5, the J call TRBJ2-2, with TRBD2 identical over 13 bases. This clonotype was sampled from an adult who received the AZD1222 COVID-19 vaccine. The CDR3 nucleotides are TGTGCCAGCAGCCGGACTAGCGGGAGTACCGGGGAGCTGTTTTTT. Its translation: CASSRTSGSTGELFF.